Following are 28 T cell receptor beta chains from one sample sequenced in a study of somatic mutations in cytotoxic T cells in rheumatoid arthritis. Repertoires were generated with immunoSEQ multiplex PCR, while TCRdb's copy carries only in-frame clones and drops some. Of fewer than 25,000 clones in the sample, around 75% were seen once. The sequenced sample consisted of CD8+ T cells sorted from blood. These receptors came from an adult with rheumatoid arthritis.

V and J are TRBV27 and TRBJ2-2; 8 bases match TRBD2. Germline lookup yields CDR1 MNHEY and CDR2 SMNVEV (reference sequence). This CDR3 spans 16 amino acids. With V trimmed by 3 bases and J by 2 bases, 5 bases remained unmatched. CDR3 DNA sequence: TGTGCCAGCAGTTTTGGCCTAGCGGGTAACACCGGGGAGCTGTTTTTT. Its translation: CASSFGLAGNTGELFF.

V gene TRBV6-5 combines with J gene TRBJ1-5, with TRBD1 as a possible D gene (5 bases). V lost 5 bases, J lost 4 bases, and 9 bases lay in between. The germline V gene encodes CDR1 MNHEY and CDR2 SVGAGI. The CDR3 has 13 residues. In DNA, the CDR3 is TGTGCCAGCAGTATCAGGGAAAATCAGCCCCAGCATTTT. This encodes CASSIRENQPQHF.

The chain links TRBV9 to TRBJ2-7, with D tentatively TRBD2 (6 bases). Germline lookup yields CDR1 SGDLS and CDR2 YYNGEE. CDR3 length: 14 residues. V was cut by 1 base and J by 1 base, with 9 bases left in between. The CDR3 DNA is TGTGCCAGCAGCGTAACGGGGACTTCCTACGAGCAGTACTTC. Its protein is CASSVTGTSYEQYF.

V and J are TRBV11-1 and TRBJ2-1; D is perhaps TRBD2 (5 bases). CDR1 SGHAT and CDR2 FQDESV come from the germline V gene (reference sequence). CDR3 length: 14 residues. Trimming shortened V by 5 bases and J by 6 bases, and 14 bases separated the two germline ends. The DNA of the CDR3 is TGTGCCAGCAGCGATTGGGGAGAAGTCAATGAGCAGTTCTTC. It yields the protein CASSDWGEVNEQFF. Using reference TRBV11-1 and TRBJ2-1 for the parts outside the CDR3, the full variable domain is EAEVAQSPRYKITEKSQAVAFWCDPISGHATLYWYRQILGQGPELLVQFQDESVVDDSQLPKDRFSAERLKGVDSTLKIQPAELGDSAMYLCASSDWGEVNEQFFGPGTRLTVL.

The table lists this clone with a few counts. V usage is TRBV6-6 and J usage is TRBJ1-2; D remains ambiguous. Germline CDR1 MNHNY, CDR2 SVGAGI (reference sequence). The CDR3 consists of 14 residues. Trimming removed 7 bases at V and 5 bases at J, with 17 bases between. CDR3 protein: CASNPDGRAYGYTF. CDR3 sequence (DNA): TGTGCCAGCAACCCGGACGGGAGAGCATATGGCTACACCTTC.

V usage is TRBV27 and J usage is TRBJ2-5; 8 nucleotides agree with TRBD2. The CDR3 loop spans 13 amino acids. Germline CDR1 reads MNHEY; CDR2 reads SMNVEV (reference sequence). Trimming took 2 bases from V and 7 from J; bases not matched to a gene: 3. The CDR3 protein is CASSLRLAGTQYF. CDR3 sequence (DNA): TGTGCCAGCAGTTTACGGCTAGCGGGGACCCAGTACTTC.

This chain connects TRBV6-6 to TRBJ1-1; D gene ambiguous. The ends were cut back, 7 bases at V and 0 bases at J, with 12 bases in the middle. The CDR3 has 14 residues. Germline CDR1 reads MNHNY; CDR2 reads SVGAGI (reference sequence). The CDR3 sequence: CASIRPHLNTEAFF. The CDR3 nucleotides read TGTGCCAGCATCCGACCTCACCTGAACACTGAAGCTTTCTTT.

The V call is TRBV5-1, the J call TRBJ1-1, with a tentative D call TRBD1 (5 bases). V was shortened by 4 bases and J by 5 bases, with 18 bases between the two germline ends. CDR3 length equals 15 residues. Germline V gives CDR1 SGHRS, CDR2 YFSETQ. The DNA of the CDR3 is TGCGCCAGCAGCGGAGGGACGACGCACCAGACTGAAGCTTTCTTT. It translates to CASSGGTTHQTEAFF.

This chain uses TRBV19 with TRBJ2-3; the D call may be TRBD1 or TRBD2 (5 bases each). V was clipped by 2 bases and J by 0 bases, with 9 bases between them. The CDR3 length is 15 residues. Germline loops: CDR1 LNHDA, CDR2 SQIVND (reference sequence). The CDR3 sequence: CASSIRDVSTDTQYF. CDR3 DNA: TGTGCCAGTAGTATACGGGACGTTAGCACAGATACGCAGTATTTT.

This clone rates as medium-sized. An end of the junction does not agree with germline; a read error may underlie this. CDR3: CASSLGDGSYEQYF. The CDR3 nucleotides read TGTGCTAGCAGCCTAGGGGACGGATCCTACGAGCAGTACTTC. V and J are TRBV7-7 and TRBJ2-7; D may be TRBD1 or TRBD2 (5 bases each). From germline, CDR1 is SSHAT and CDR2 FNYEAQ (reference sequence). CDR3 size: 14 residues.

The chain recombines TRBV4-1 with TRBJ1-5; TRBD1 is a possible D gene (5 bases). V lost 0 bases and J 3 bases, leaving 9 bases between the germline ends. The CDR3 runs 15 residues. In germline, CDR1 is MGHRA, CDR2 YSYEKL. The CDR3 region has the DNA TGCGCCAGCAGCCAAGATCAAGGGACCAATCAGCCCCAGCATTTT. This encodes CASSQDQGTNQPQHF.

The rearrangement links TRBV4-1 to TRBJ1-1; D uncertain. The germline V gene has CDR1 MGHRA and CDR2 YSYEKL. V shed 1 base and J shed 1 base, with 7 bases lying between them. The CDR3 has 14 amino acids. The CDR3 nucleotides read TGCGCCAGCAGCCAAGGGTCCTCGAACACTGAAGCTTTCTTT. Amino acid sequence: CASSQGSSNTEAFF.

The J gene is TRBJ2-7, the V gene TRBV7-6; unclear D gene. Germline-derived CDR1 and CDR2 are SGHVS and FNYEAQ. Trimming took 1 base from V and 0 from J, leaving 7 bases between them. The CDR3 is 14 residues long. Written as DNA, the CDR3 is TGTGCCAGCAGCTTAGGCCAGGACTCCTACGAGCAGTACTTC. Residues: CASSLGQDSYEQYF.

This chain joins TRBV28 and TRBJ2-4; 7 nucleotides agree with TRBD1. V shed 6 bases and J 0 bases; nucleotides not matched to a gene: 8. Germline CDR1 MDHEN, CDR2 SYDVKM. This CDR3 spans 16 amino acids. The CDR3: CASSRTGAVAKNIQYF. The DNA of the CDR3 is TGTGCCAGCAGCCGTACAGGGGCCGTAGCCAAAAACATTCAGTACTTC.

This clone was counted once. The chain joins TRBV10-1 to TRBJ2-1; 10 bases match TRBD2. V was pared by 3 bases and J by 8 bases, with 16 bases of the junction left unmatched. The CDR3 has 18 residues. Germline loops: CDR1 WNHNN, CDR2 SYGVQD (reference sequence). Here the CDR3 DNA reads TGCGCCAGCAGTGATCGGGGGACTAGCGCTTCATCCTGGGATGAGCAGTTCTTC. This sequence encodes CASSDRGTSASSWDEQFF.

The rearrangement joins TRBV23-1 to TRBJ2-1; TRBD2 aligns across 7 bases. TRBV23-1 is known as an ORF, though its function is uncertain. The V segment lost 2 bases and the J segment 5 bases; nucleotides outside the gene matches: 3. The CDR3 length is 14 residues. CDR3 residues: CASSQKTSHNEQFF. DNA of the CDR3: TGCGCCAGCAGTCAAAAGACTAGCCACAATGAGCAGTTCTTC.

The genes are TRBV4-2 and TRBJ2-1, with D perhaps TRBD1 (6 bases). The length of the CDR3 is 13 residues. V lost 0 bases, J lost 12 bases, and 12 bases lay in between. The germline V gene has CDR1 LGHNA and CDR2 YNFKEQ. DNA for the CDR3: TGTGCCAGCAGCCAAGAGGGCAGGGGCCGGCAGTTCTTC. Translation: CASSQEGRGRQFF.

The CDR3 DNA reads TGTGCCAGAAGCTTGGGGTTGTGTGAGCAGTACTTC. It translates to CARSLGLCEQYF. This chain joins TRBV5-3 and TRBJ2-7; D is uncertain. TRBV5-3 is identified as an open reading frame with a role that is uncertain. Between the trimmed V and J ends, which lost 0 bases and 7 bases, there was a span of 8 bases. CDR3 length: 12 residues.

In DNA form, the CDR3 reads TGTGCCAGCAGCTTGGGACTAGCGGGGGTACGAGAGCAGTTCTTC. Its translation is CASSLGLAGVREQFF. The rearrangement links TRBV5-6 to TRBJ2-1; 12 nucleotides agree with TRBD2. Germline CDR1 SGHDT, CDR2 YYEEEE. J was trimmed by 10 bases and V by 0 bases; bases with no gene match: 5. The length of the CDR3 is 15 residues.

The chain links TRBV27 to TRBJ2-1, with D possibly TRBD2 on 5 matching bases. The CDR3 runs to 16 residues. The ends were cut back, 3 bases at V and 6 bases at J, with 18 bases in the middle. Germline V gives CDR1 MNHEY, CDR2 SMNVEV (reference sequence). CDR3 residues: CASSLLGFSGFNEQFF. Here the CDR3 DNA reads TGTGCCAGCAGTTTGCTCGGATTTTCGGGGTTCAATGAGCAGTTCTTC.

V and J are TRBV7-9 and TRBJ1-2, with 7 bases fitting TRBD1. J gave up 3 bases and V 3 bases, and 4 bases lay outside the gene matches. The CDR3 covers 14 residues. CDR1 and CDR2 (germline): SEHNR, FQNEAQ (reference sequence). CDR3 region: CASSFGTAHYGYTF. The CDR3 DNA reads as TGTGCCAGCAGCTTCGGGACAGCACACTATGGCTACACCTTC.

This chain uses TRBV5-4 with TRBJ2-1, with D uncertain. CDR3 length equals 12 residues. Germline V CDR1 and CDR2: SGHNT, YYREEE (reference sequence). Trimming left V 5 bases short and J 4 bases short, with 7 bases between. CDR3 sequence reads: CASSKGYNEQFF. The CDR3 nucleotides read TGTGCCAGCAGTAAAGGTTACAATGAGCAGTTCTTC.

With regard to this clone: One end of the junction varies from germline; a read error may be responsible. The chain recombines TRBV4-1 with TRBJ1-6, with D tentatively TRBD1 (5 bases). This CDR3 has 14 residues. CDR1 and CDR2 from the germline V gene are MGHRA and YSYEKL. The CDR3 DNA reads as TGCGCCAGCAGCCAAGTCAGGGTCGATTCCCCCCTCCACTTT. Protein sequence: CASSQVRVDSPLHF.

This chain joins TRBV7-9 and TRBJ2-2; no firm D call. The CDR3 is 15 amino acids. CDR1 is SEHNR, CDR2 FQNEAQ, per germline (reference sequence). V was cut by 5 bases and J by 7 bases, with 17 bases left in between. CDR3: CASSPRSHPRGELFF. DNA for the CDR3: TGTGCCAGCAGCCCCCGTTCTCACCCCCGCGGGGAGCTGTTTTTT.

V gene TRBV27 combines with J gene TRBJ2-1, with 10 positions matching TRBD2. The trim removed 7 bases at V and 8 bases at J, leaving 5 bases unmatched. CDR3 length: 13 residues. Looked up from germline, CDR1 is MNHEY and CDR2 is SMNVEV (reference sequence). The CDR3 loop reads CASTSGSRHEQFF. CDR3 DNA sequence: TGTGCCAGCACTAGCGGGAGTAGACATGAGCAGTTCTTC.

This clone was detected only a few times. This chain connects TRBV4-3 to TRBJ1-5, with unresolved D. V was cut by 0 bases and J by 7 bases, with 13 bases left in between. CDR1 LGHNA and CDR2 YSLEER come from the germline V gene. There are 15 residues in the CDR3. CDR3 nucleotides: TGCGCCAGCAGCCAAGATCGGGGAGGGAGGCAGCCCCAGCATTTT. This translates into CASSQDRGGRQPQHF.

The chain combines TRBV12-5 with TRBJ1-1; TRBD1 matches 10 bases. The V gene end was trimmed by 1 base and the J gene end by 0 bases; junction bases not matched to a gene: 5. The CDR3 extends over 17 amino acids. Germline loops: CDR1 LGHNT, CDR2 FRNRAP. As DNA, the CDR3 is TGTGCTAGTGGTTTGGCTGGGACAGGGGCTTTGAACACTGAAGCTTTCTTT. Translating it yields CASGLAGTGALNTEAFF.

The DNA for the CDR3 is TGTGCCATCAGCGTGCAGAGGAACACTGAAGCTTTCTTT. This gives the protein CAISVQRNTEAFF. The chain is built from TRBV10-3 and TRBJ1-1; no clear D gene. V was shortened by 6 bases and J by 1 base, with 9 bases between the two germline ends. This CDR3 is 13 amino acids long. Germline values: CDR1 ENHRY, CDR2 SYGVKD.